Detailed here is one TCR beta chain. This clone was counted between two and nine times. The antigen it binds to is not known. No much larger clone is present one base from it, and per-base qualities are unavailable. TCRbeta CDR3 regions were amplified from genomic DNA by means of the immunoSEQ Assay, a bias-controlled multiplex PCR. The paper's data handling went like this. Nucleated cell counts per sample were estimated from amplification of reference gene primers within the assay. Sequence reads were collapsed and filtered to measure the absolute abundance of every unique TCRbeta CDR3 rearrangement. Productive Simpson clonality was computed per sample as the square root of Simpson's diversity index over productive rearrangements. TCRdb re-hosts the immuneACCESS table, in-frame sequences only. Its copies lack some clones; in the studies checked, an unresolved V gene accounts for under half of them, and the cause for the rest is not known. The V and J calls and clone size were taken over from that table, and D and trimming were inferred from the DNA. Here the sample has 110,000 to 150,000 clones; about 80% occur a single time. The ten largest account for approximately 3.5% of the sample.

This sample was included in a study of blood T cell repertoires in COVID-19 (dated by TCRdb to 2020 to 2021). Looking at the study overall: Samples from collaborators originated in the United States, Italy and Spain and spanned both the acute and convalescent phases of COVID-19. The samples were drawn from the first 160 participants of the ongoing ImmuneRACE study and from about 1,200 subjects provided by 6 global collaborators. HLA class I and class II types, where available, came from metadata supplied by the sample provider rather than from assay-based typing. The dataset comprised deeply sampled blood TCRbeta repertoires from subjects exposed to, actively infected with, or recovered from COVID-19. A de-identified subject ID, COVID-19 status, age in years and sex were almost always included in the sample metadata. The prospective study material was composed of cDNA or gDNA derived from T cells, B-cell-depleted T cells, or PBMCs. A freely available public database, intended as a resource for researchers studying the immune response to SARS-CoV-2, is where the repertoires were released.

Reading the germline V gene (reference sequence) gives CDR1 LNHNV and CDR2 YYDKDF. V lost 0 bases and J lost 3 bases; the stretch between them is 15 bases long. From the cysteine up to the phenylalanine, the CDR3 has a length of 17 residues. Only the CDR3 region is kept as DNA, spanning 51 bases read in frame from base 1. Overall results and qualifications from the work: Clinical and demographic metadata were provided uncurated, with the amount varying by source and participant.

Another Seattle source contributed samples from volunteer blood donors who had recovered from COVID-19. Collaborating institutions collected whole blood in K2EDTA tubes following their own protocols. For TCRbeta analysis, collaborator samples were shipped as frozen whole blood, as isolated PBMCs, or as DNA extracted from either sample type. The sequence derives from a man between 65 and 85 years old who had recovered from COVID-19. The chain was built from TRBV15 and TRBJ2-4, with a tentative D gene TRBD2 over 6 matching bases. The specimen sequenced was peripheral blood. The nucleotides are TGTGCCACCAGCAGAGATTCGGGACGGAGGGTCAAAAACATTCAGTACTTC. This encodes CATSRDSGRRVKNIQYF.